This note documents a single T cell receptor (beta chain) sequence. The CDR3 is 14 amino acids. The germline V gene encodes CDR1 SQVTM and CDR2 ANQGSEA. The ends lost 6 bases at V and 2 bases at J; junction bases unmatched: 5. This record belongs to a study of cytomegalovirus exposure and HLA in healthy donors. Both 60 Vbeta primers and 13 Jbeta primers went into the PCR. Profiled with immunoSEQ multiplex PCR; TCRdb holds only in-frame clones, not every one. This repertoire shows about 130,000 clones, approximately 85% found once; its top ten account for under 7%. V usage is TRBV29-1 and J usage is TRBJ1-1; 11 bases agree with TRBD1. The source material was PBMCs. The origin of this receptor is a woman in her 30s in good health and CMV-seropositive. CDR3 nucleotides: TGCAGCGTAGGACAGGGGGCTCGAAACACTGAAGCTTTCTTT. This codes for CSVGQGARNTEAFF.